Included here is one T cell receptor (beta chain) sequence, with context. Its antigen is unidentified. The data originate from a study of T-cell reconstitution after alpha-beta-depleted transplantation in children. Study-wide results and limits: T-cell numbers and diversity, one year after transplant, stemmed largely from T cells that were newly produced. Several hundred expanded graft clones reportedly were the source of alpha-beta T cells about two months after transplant.

The CDR3 loop spans 17 amino acids. Germline V gives CDR1 LNHDA, CDR2 SQIVND (reference sequence). V was shortened by 2 bases and J by 2 bases, with 16 bases between the two germline ends. Construction of the TCRbeta library involved unique molecular identifiers. TCRdb reprocessed the PCR reads with MiXCR, giving one entry per CDR3 protein. The repertoire holds roughly 500,000 distinct CDR3 sequences, with about 10% as singletons. This chain joins TRBV19 and TRBJ2-1, with D perhaps matching TRBD2 (5 bases). The sequences come from PBMCs, collected before TCRalphabeta/CD19-depleted stem cell transplant. The clonotype originates from a child aged 2-15 years with inherited bone marrow failure, due to receive a stem cell transplant. This chain's CDR3 is CASSILLSAGPYNEQFF. CDR3 in DNA: TGTGCCAGTAGTATATTATTGAGCGCGGGCCCCTACAATGAGCAGTTCTTC.